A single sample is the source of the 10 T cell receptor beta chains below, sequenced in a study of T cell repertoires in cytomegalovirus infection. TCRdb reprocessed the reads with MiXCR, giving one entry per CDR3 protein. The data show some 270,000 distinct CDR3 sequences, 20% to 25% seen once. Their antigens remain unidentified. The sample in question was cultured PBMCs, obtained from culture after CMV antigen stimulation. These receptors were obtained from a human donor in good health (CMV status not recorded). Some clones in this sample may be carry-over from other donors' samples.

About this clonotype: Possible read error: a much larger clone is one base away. The CDR3 DNA is TGTGCCAGCAGCTTAGAGGGGGGTAATTTGAACACTGAAGCTTTCTTT. Translated: CASSLEGGNLNTEAFF. The rearrangement uses TRBV7-8 and TRBJ1-1, with D possibly being TRBD1 (6 bases). The CDR3 has 16 residues. V lost 1 base and J lost 0, with 12 bases in between. Germline loops: CDR1 SGHVS, CDR2 FQNEAQ. The variable domain in full, with the rest retrieved from reference TRBV7-8 and TRBJ1-1, is GAGVSQSPRYKVAKRGQDVALRCDPISGHVSLFWYQQALGQGPEFLTYFQNEAQLDKSGLPSDRFFAERPEGSVSTLKIQRTQQEDSAVYLCASSLEGGNLNTEAFFGQGTRLTVV.

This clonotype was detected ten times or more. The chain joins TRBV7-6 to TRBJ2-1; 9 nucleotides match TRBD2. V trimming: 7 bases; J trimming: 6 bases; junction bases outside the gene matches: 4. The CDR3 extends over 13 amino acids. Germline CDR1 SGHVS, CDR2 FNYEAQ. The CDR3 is CASKTSGLNEQFF. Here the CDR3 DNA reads TGTGCCAGCAAGACTAGCGGACTCAATGAGCAGTTCTTC.

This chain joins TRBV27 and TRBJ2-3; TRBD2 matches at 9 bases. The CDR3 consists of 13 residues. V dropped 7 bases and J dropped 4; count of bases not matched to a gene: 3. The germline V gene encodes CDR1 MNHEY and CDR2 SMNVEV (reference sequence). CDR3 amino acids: CASKGLAPDTQYF. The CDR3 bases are TGTGCCAGCAAGGGACTAGCACCAGATACGCAGTATTTT.

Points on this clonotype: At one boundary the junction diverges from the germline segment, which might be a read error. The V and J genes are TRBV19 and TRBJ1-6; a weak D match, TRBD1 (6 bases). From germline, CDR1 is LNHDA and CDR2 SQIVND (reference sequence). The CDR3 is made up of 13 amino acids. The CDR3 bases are TGTGCCAGTAGTATACAGGGGAATTTACCCCTCCACTTT. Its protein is CASSIQGNLPLHF.

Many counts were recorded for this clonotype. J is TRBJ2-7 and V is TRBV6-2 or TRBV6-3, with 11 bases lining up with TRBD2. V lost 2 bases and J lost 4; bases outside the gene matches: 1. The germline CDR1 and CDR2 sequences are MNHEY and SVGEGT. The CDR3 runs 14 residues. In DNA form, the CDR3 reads TGTGCCAGCAGTTACACTAGCGGGAGTTACGAGCAGTACTTC. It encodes CASSYTSGSYEQYF.

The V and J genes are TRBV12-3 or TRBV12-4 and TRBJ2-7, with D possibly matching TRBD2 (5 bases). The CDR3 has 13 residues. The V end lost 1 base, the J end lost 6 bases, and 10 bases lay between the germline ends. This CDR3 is CASSLGGASEQYV. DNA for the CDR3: TGTGCCAGCAGTTTAGGGGGAGCGAGCGAGCAGTACGTC.

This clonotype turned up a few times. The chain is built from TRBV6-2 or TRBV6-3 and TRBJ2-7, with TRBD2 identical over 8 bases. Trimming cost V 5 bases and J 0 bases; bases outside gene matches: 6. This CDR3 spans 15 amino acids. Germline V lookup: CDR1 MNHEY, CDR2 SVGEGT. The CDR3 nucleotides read TGTGCCAGCAGTCCGCTGGCGGGAGGCTCCTACGAGCAGTACGTC. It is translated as CASSPLAGGSYEQYV.

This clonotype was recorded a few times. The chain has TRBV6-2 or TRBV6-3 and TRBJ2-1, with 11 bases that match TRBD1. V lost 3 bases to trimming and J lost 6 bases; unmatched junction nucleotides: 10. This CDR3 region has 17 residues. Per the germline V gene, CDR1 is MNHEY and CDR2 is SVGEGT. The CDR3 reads CASSYYGQGAPGNEQFF. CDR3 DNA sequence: TGTGCCAGCAGTTATTATGGACAGGGGGCGCCCGGCAATGAGCAGTTCTTC.

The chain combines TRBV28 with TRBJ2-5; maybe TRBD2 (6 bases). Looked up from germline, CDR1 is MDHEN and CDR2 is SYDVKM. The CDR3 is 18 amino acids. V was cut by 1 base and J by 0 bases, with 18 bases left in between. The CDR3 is CASSLLGELRDYQETQYF. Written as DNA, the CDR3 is TGTGCCAGCAGTTTATTAGGGGAGCTCCGGGACTACCAAGAGACCCAGTACTTC.

CDR3 sequence reads: CASSITGPNQPQHF. The CDR3 DNA is TGTGCCAGCAGTATTACAGGCCCCAATCAGCCCCAGCATTTT. V and J are TRBV28 and TRBJ1-5; TRBD1 might be the D (5 bases). This CDR3 is 14 amino acids long. Trimming stripped 5 bases from V and 3 bases from J, with 11 bases between. Germline loops: CDR1 MDHEN, CDR2 SYDVKM. The complete variable domain, with remaining parts taken from reference TRBV28 and TRBJ1-5, reads DVKVTQSSRYLVKRTGEKVFLECVQDMDHENMFWYRQDPGLGLRLIYFSYDVKMKEKGDIPEGYSVSREKKERFSLILESASTNQTSMYLCASSITGPNQPQHFGDGTRLSIL.